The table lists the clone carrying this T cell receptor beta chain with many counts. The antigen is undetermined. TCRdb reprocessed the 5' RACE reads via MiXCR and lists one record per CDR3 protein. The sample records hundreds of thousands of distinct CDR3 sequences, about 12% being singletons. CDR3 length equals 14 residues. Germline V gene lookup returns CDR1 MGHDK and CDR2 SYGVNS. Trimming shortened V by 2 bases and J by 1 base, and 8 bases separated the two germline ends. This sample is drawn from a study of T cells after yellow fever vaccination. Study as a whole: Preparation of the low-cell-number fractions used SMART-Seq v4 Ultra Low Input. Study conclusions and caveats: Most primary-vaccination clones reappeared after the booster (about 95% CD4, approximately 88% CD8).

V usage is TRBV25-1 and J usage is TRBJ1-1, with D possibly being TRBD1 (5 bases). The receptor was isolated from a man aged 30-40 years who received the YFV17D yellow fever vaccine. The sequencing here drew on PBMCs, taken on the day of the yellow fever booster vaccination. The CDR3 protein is CASSEPGRNTEAFF. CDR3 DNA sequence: TGTGCCAGCAGTGAACCGGGGCGGAACACTGAAGCTTTCTTT.